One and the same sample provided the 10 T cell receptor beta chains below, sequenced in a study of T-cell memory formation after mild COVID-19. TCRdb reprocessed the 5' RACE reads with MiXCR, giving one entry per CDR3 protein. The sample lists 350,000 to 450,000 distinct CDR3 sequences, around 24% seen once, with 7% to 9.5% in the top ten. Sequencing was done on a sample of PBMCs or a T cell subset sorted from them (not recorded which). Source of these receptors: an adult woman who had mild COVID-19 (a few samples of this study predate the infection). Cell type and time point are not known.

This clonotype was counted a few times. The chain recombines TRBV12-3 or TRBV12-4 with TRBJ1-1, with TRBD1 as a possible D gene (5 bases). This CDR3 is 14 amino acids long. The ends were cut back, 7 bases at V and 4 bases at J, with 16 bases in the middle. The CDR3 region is CASTTGGFGTEAFF. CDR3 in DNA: TGTGCCAGCACCACGGGGGGGTTCGGCACTGAAGCTTTCTTT.

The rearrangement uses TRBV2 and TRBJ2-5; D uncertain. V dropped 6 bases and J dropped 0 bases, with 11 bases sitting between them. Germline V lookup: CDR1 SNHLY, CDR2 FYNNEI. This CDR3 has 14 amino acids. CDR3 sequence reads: CASRKTAYQETQYF. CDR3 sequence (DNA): TGTGCCAGCAGGAAAACAGCATACCAAGAGACCCAGTACTTC. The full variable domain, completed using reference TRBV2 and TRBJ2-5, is EPEVTQTPSHQVTQMGQEVILRCVPISNHLYFYWYRQILGQKVEFLVSFYNNEISEKSEIFDDQFSVERPDGSNFTLKIRSTKLEDSAMYFCASRKTAYQETQYFGPGTRLLVL.

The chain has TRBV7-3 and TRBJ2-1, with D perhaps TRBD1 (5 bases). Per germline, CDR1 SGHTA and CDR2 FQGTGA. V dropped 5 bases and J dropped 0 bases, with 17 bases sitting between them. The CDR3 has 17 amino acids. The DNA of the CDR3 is TGTGCCAGCAGCCCCTGGGGTAGGGGAAGCTCCTACAATGAGCAGTTCTTC. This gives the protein CASSPWGRGSSYNEQFF.

CDR3 sequence: CASIGARLIGETQYF. CDR3 nucleotide sequence: TGTGCCAGCATTGGGGCCAGACTTATAGGAGAGACCCAGTACTTC. The chain combines TRBV6-4 with TRBJ2-5; D is possibly TRBD1 (5 bases). Germline assignment: CDR1 MRHNA and CDR2 SNTAGT. The CDR3 contains 15 residues. V was trimmed by 7 bases and J by 4 bases, leaving 19 bases between them.

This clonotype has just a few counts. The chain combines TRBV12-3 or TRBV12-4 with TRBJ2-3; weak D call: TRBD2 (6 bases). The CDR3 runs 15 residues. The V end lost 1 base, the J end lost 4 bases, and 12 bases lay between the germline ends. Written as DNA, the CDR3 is TGTGCCAGCAGTTTAGTTCTGGAGGGAGCAGATACGCAGTATTTT. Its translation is CASSLVLEGADTQYF.

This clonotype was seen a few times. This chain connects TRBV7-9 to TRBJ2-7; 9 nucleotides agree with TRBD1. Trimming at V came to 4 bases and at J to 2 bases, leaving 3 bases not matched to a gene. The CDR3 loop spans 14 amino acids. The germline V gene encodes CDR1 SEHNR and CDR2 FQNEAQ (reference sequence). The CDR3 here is CASSYDRGAYEQYF. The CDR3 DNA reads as TGTGCCAGCAGCTATGACAGGGGGGCCTACGAGCAGTACTTC.

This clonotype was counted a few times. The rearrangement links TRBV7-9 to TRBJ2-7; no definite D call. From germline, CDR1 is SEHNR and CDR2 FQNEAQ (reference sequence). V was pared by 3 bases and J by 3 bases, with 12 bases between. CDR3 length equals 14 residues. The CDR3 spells CASSFRSAIYEQYF. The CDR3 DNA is TGTGCCAGCAGCTTCCGGTCCGCAATCTACGAGCAGTACTTC. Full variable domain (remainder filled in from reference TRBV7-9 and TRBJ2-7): DTGVSQNPRHKITKRGQNVTFRCDPISEHNRLYWYRQTLGQGPEFLTYFQNEAQLEKSRLLSDRFSAERPKGSFSTLEIQRTEQGDSAMYLCASSFRSAIYEQYFGPGTRLTVT.

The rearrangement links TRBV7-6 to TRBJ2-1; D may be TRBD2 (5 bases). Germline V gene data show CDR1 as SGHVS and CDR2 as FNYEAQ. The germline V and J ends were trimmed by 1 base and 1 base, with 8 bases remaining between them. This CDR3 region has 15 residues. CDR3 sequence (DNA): TGTGCCAGCAGCTTAGTCAGGACTTCCTACAATGAGCAGTTCTTC. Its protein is CASSLVRTSYNEQFF.

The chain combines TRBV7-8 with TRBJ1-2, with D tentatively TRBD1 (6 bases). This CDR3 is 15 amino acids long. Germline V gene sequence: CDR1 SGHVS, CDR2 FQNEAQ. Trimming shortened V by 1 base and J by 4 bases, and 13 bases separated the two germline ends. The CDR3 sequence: CASSLGPGVRYGYTF. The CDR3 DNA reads TGTGCCAGCAGCTTAGGACCAGGGGTCCGCTATGGCTACACCTTC.

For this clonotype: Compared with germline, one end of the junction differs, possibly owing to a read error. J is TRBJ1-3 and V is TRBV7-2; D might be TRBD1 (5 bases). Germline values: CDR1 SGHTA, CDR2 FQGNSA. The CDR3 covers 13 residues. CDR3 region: CASSLERGSTIYF. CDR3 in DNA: TGTGCCAGCAGCTTAGAGAGGGGAAGCACCATATATTTT. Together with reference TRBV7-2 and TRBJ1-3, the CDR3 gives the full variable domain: GAGVSQSPSNKVTEKGKDVELRCDPISGHTALYWYRQSLGQGLEFLIYFQGNSAPDKSGLPSDRFSAERTGGSVSTLTIQRTQQEDSAVYLCASSLERGSTIYFGEGSWLTVV.